These 27 T cell receptor beta chains came from one sample sequenced in a study of spatial heterogeneity in lung cancer. A single record per CDR3 protein comes from TCRdb applying MiXCR to the 5' RACE reads. The table includes tens of thousands of distinct CDR3 sequences, roughly 15% detected once. Time point denoted: sample taken at primary tumor resection. Unsorted tumor, nontumor lung tissue or cryopreserved PBMC supplied the whole RNA. The sample here was PBMCs, taken at surgery. The receptors stem from a male donor with early-stage non-small cell lung cancer.

This sequence joins TRBV27 and TRBJ1-4; TRBD1 matches 10 bases. The germline V gene encodes CDR1 MNHEY and CDR2 SMNVEV (reference sequence). There are 17 residues in the CDR3. V shed 7 bases, J shed 7 bases, and the junction held 15 bases outside the gene matches. CDR3 sequence: CASTLLGEGQGSEKLFF. In DNA form, the CDR3 reads TGTGCCAGCACCCTGCTGGGGGAGGGACAGGGGAGTGAAAAACTGTTTTTT. The full variable domain, completed using reference TRBV27 and TRBJ1-4, is EAQVTQNPRYLITVTGKKLTVTCSQNMNHEYMSWYRQDPGLGLRQIYYSMNVEVTDKGDVPEGYKVSRKEKRNFPLILESPSPNQTSLYFCASTLLGEGQGSEKLFFGSGTQLSVL.

This clonotype has just a few counts. This chain joins TRBV29-1 and TRBJ1-2, with 9 nucleotides matching TRBD1. Trimming took 7 bases from V and 3 from J; bases not matched to a gene: 6. The CDR3 totals 13 residues. In germline, CDR1 is SQVTM, CDR2 ANQGSEA. The chain's CDR3 is CSALQGADYGYTF. In nucleotides, the CDR3 is TGCAGCGCCCTACAGGGGGCCGACTATGGCTACACCTTC.

This clonotype has a handful of counts. This chain links TRBV7-2 with TRBJ2-5; D remains unclear. The V end lost 4 bases, the J end lost 7 bases, and 16 bases lay between the germline ends. CDR1 and CDR2 from the germline V gene are SGHTA and FQGNSA. The CDR3 extends over 14 amino acids. The CDR3: CASSSDPTKPTQYF. CDR3 nucleotide sequence: TGTGCCAGCAGCTCCGACCCTACCAAGCCGACCCAGTACTTC.

This clonotype was found many times. The V and J genes are TRBV20-1 and TRBJ2-7; TRBD2 aligns across 12 bases. The germline V gene has CDR1 DFQATT and CDR2 SNEGSKA (reference sequence). V shed 6 bases, J shed 2 bases, and the junction held 5 bases outside the gene matches. CDR3 length: 14 residues. The CDR3 region is CSAPTSGSAYEQYF. CDR3 nucleotide sequence: TGCAGTGCGCCGACTAGCGGGAGCGCCTACGAGCAGTACTTC.

Many counts were recorded for this clonotype. The genes are TRBV23-1 and TRBJ2-3, with D hard to call. TRBV23-1 is filed as an ORF, its function uncertain. Between the trimmed V and J ends, which lost 3 bases and 1 base, there was a span of 23 bases. The CDR3 length is 19 residues. CDR3 residues: CASSHPEKEGPRGTDTQYF. The CDR3 DNA reads TGCGCCAGCAGTCACCCCGAGAAGGAAGGTCCCCGGGGCACAGATACGCAGTATTTT.

This clonotype occurred many times. The chain recombines TRBV20-1 with TRBJ1-6; D gene ambiguous. Germline CDR1 reads DFQATT; CDR2 reads SNEGSKA (reference sequence). The germline V and J ends were trimmed by 1 base and 11 bases, with 18 bases remaining between them. The CDR3 has 15 amino acids. CDR3 protein: CSARADGGVWTPLHF. DNA of the CDR3: TGCAGTGCTAGAGCGGACGGTGGTGTATGGACACCCCTCCACTTT.

The chain combines TRBV2 with TRBJ2-7; possible D gene TRBD2, 5 bases. The CDR3 totals 12 residues. Germline values: CDR1 SNHLY, CDR2 FYNNEI. V lost 7 bases and J lost 2, with 9 bases in between. The chain's CDR3 is CASIGGPYEQYF. In DNA form, the CDR3 reads TGTGCCAGCATAGGAGGCCCCTACGAGCAGTACTTC.

This clonotype was counted a few times. The rearrangement links TRBV2 to TRBJ1-1; 7 bases line up with TRBD1. V was clipped by 5 bases and J by 3 bases; unmatched bases: 6. The length of the CDR3 is 14 residues. CDR1 and CDR2 (germline): SNHLY, FYNNEI. The CDR3: CASSSTGEDTEAFF. In DNA, the CDR3 is TGTGCCAGCAGTTCAACAGGGGAGGACACTGAAGCTTTCTTT.

This clonotype was detected ten times or more. The chain links TRBV4-1 to TRBJ1-6, with D maybe TRBD1 (5 bases). This CDR3 is 17 amino acids long. Trimming removed 1 base from V and 7 bases from J, with 17 bases in between. The V gene's germline CDR1 is MGHRA and CDR2 YSYEKL. The CDR3 loop reads CASSQGPGRGENSPLHF. CDR3 DNA: TGCGCCAGCAGCCAAGGTCCGGGACGGGGGGAGAATTCACCCCTCCACTTT.

The sample holds many counts of this clonotype. The gene calls are TRBV27 and TRBJ2-7; TRBD1 agrees at 8 bases. The V gene's germline CDR1 is MNHEY and CDR2 SMNVEV (reference sequence). V lost 8 bases, J lost 1 base, and 4 bases stayed unmatched. There are 13 residues in the CDR3. CDR3 bases: TGTGCCAGCCATAACAGGGGGTCCTACGAGCAGTACTTC. It is translated as CASHNRGSYEQYF.

The chain couples TRBV5-1 to TRBJ2-1; 11 bases agree with TRBD2. The CDR3 consists of 14 residues. After removal of 0 bases from V and 15 bases from J, the junction contained 8 bases not matched to a gene. Germline loops: CDR1 SGHRS, CDR2 YFSETQ. The CDR3 reads CASSLDASGGLRFF. In nucleotides, the CDR3 is TGCGCCAGCAGCTTGGATGCTAGCGGGGGGCTCCGGTTCTTC.

This clonotype was detected only a few times. The chain links TRBV5-1 to TRBJ2-1; 8 bases fit TRBD2. The CDR3 extends over 14 amino acids. Germline V gene data show CDR1 as SGHRS and CDR2 as YFSETQ. V lost 4 bases and J lost 9; bases outside the gene matches: 9. CDR3 protein: CASSPNSGKVEQFF. The CDR3, as DNA: TGCGCCAGCAGCCCTAATAGCGGGAAGGTTGAGCAGTTCTTC.

The chain has TRBV5-5 and TRBJ1-3; D call uncertain. CDR1 SGHKS and CDR2 YYEKEE come from the germline V gene (reference sequence). The CDR3 sequence is 15 residues long. The V and J ends lost 7 bases and 2 bases respectively, with 16 bases between them. The CDR3 DNA reads as TGTGCCAGCCGATCGGGCCCTGGAACTGGAAACACCATATATTTT. Its translation is CASRSGPGTGNTIYF.

The genes are TRBV7-8 and TRBJ2-1, with D perhaps being TRBD1 or TRBD2 (5 bases each). This CDR3 has 14 amino acids. Germline loops: CDR1 SGHVS, CDR2 FQNEAQ. The germline V and J ends were trimmed by 5 bases and 4 bases, with 12 bases remaining between them. CDR3 loop: CASSRVGTYNEQFF. The CDR3 nucleotides read TGTGCCAGCAGCCGCGTTGGGACGTACAATGAGCAGTTCTTC.

The chain uses TRBV4-3 and TRBJ1-5; D unclear. The CDR3 totals 14 residues. V was pared by 0 bases and J by 6 bases, with 9 bases between. Germline V CDR1 and CDR2: LGHNA, YSLEER. The CDR3 sequence is CASSQDRAGQPQHF. The DNA of the CDR3 is TGCGCCAGCAGCCAAGATAGGGCGGGTCAGCCCCAGCATTTT.

This clonotype was counted many times. The V call is TRBV28, the J call TRBJ1-4; 7 nucleotides agree with TRBD1. Germline V gene data show CDR1 as MDHEN and CDR2 as SYDVKM. This CDR3 region has 15 residues. V trimming: 7 bases; J trimming: 3 bases; junction bases outside the gene matches: 8. The CDR3 sequence is CASIESGTANEKLFF. The DNA of the CDR3 is TGTGCCAGCATCGAGAGCGGGACAGCTAATGAAAAACTGTTTTTT.

There are a few counts of this clonotype. The rearrangement uses TRBV28 and TRBJ1-3, with D uncertain. This CDR3 is built from 14 residues. Germline values: CDR1 MDHEN, CDR2 SYDVKM. Between the trimmed V and J ends, which lost 5 bases and 0 bases, there was a span of 8 bases. CDR3 DNA: TGTGCCAGCAGTACTATAAGCTCTGGAAACACCATATATTTT. This sequence encodes CASSTISSGNTIYF.

On this clonotype itself: This could be a read error, since a much larger clone is one nucleotide away. V gene TRBV28 combines with J gene TRBJ2-7; TRBD1 might be the D (6 bases). This CDR3 is built from 13 residues. Looked up from germline, CDR1 is MDHEN and CDR2 is SYDVKM. V lost 6 bases, J lost 3 bases, and 12 bases lay in between. CDR3 nucleotide sequence: TGTGCCAGCAGCGACCCAGGGGACTACGAGCAGTACTTC. Its translation: CASSDPGDYEQYF.

The chain employs TRBV7-2 and TRBJ1-5, with 7 bases fitting TRBD1. The CDR3 runs 14 residues. Germline-derived CDR1 and CDR2 are SGHTA and FQGNSA. J was trimmed by 2 bases and V by 6 bases; bases with no gene match: 4. In nucleotides, the CDR3 is TGTGCCAGCAGTTACAGGGGAGGCAATCAGCCCCAGCATTTT. Translating gives CASSYRGGNQPQHF.

This clonotype has at least ten counts. The V and J genes are TRBV5-6 and TRBJ2-3; D assignment may be TRBD1 or TRBD2 (6 bases each). V lost 2 bases to trimming and J lost 10 bases, with 14 bases between them. The CDR3 has 13 amino acids. Germline loops: CDR1 SGHDT, CDR2 YYEEEE. As DNA, the CDR3 is TGTGCCAGCAGCTTTTTAAGGGGGGAAGCGCAGTATTTT. The encoded protein is CASSFLRGEAQYF.

The genes are TRBV2 and TRBJ1-1; unclear D gene. This CDR3 is built from 14 residues. The germline CDR1 and CDR2 sequences are SNHLY and FYNNEI. V was cut by 4 bases and J by 5 bases, with 14 bases left in between. CDR3 coding DNA: TGTGCCAGCAGTGTATTCTCTCTTGGGACTGAAGCTTTCTTT. Its translation: CASSVFSLGTEAFF.

This clonotype was seen repeatedly, ten times or more. The rearrangement uses TRBV20-1 and TRBJ2-1, with 8 bases identical to TRBD2. CDR1 and CDR2 from the germline V gene are DFQATT and SNEGSKA (reference sequence). This CDR3 region has 15 residues. The J segment lost 10 bases and the V segment lost 0 bases, leaving 11 bases of the junction unmatched. This CDR3 is CSARDRRAGAGEQFF. The DNA of the CDR3 is TGCAGTGCTAGAGATCGGCGAGCGGGAGCGGGGGAGCAGTTCTTC.

In this sample, this clonotype turned up many times. This chain connects TRBV6-1 to TRBJ1-5; D is possibly TRBD1 (5 bases). Looked up from germline, CDR1 is MNHNS and CDR2 is SASEGT. The ends were cut back, 8 bases at V and 12 bases at J, with 14 bases in the middle. This CDR3 spans 11 amino acids. CDR3 sequence (DNA): TGTGCCAGCCGGGACTGGGACGACCAGCATTTT. This gives the protein CASRDWDDQHF.

This clonotype was found a few times. The V gene is TRBV11-2, the J gene TRBJ1-2; no clear D. CDR3 size: 15 residues. The germline CDR1 and CDR2 sequences are SGHAT and FQNNGV. V lost 1 base and J 2 bases, leaving 11 bases between the germline ends. CDR3 sequence (DNA): TGTGCCAGCAGCTTAGGGCGGGATTTGAACTATGGCTACACCTTC. Protein: CASSLGRDLNYGYTF.

This clonotype was recorded a few times. The V and J genes are TRBV20-1 and TRBJ2-5; D ambiguous. Germline V lookup: CDR1 DFQATT, CDR2 SNEGSKA (reference sequence). V lost 4 bases, J lost 4 bases, and 16 bases lay in between. This CDR3 has 14 residues. DNA for the CDR3: TGCAGTGCTACCGACCCGGTAGATAGAGAGACCCAGTACTTC. As protein: CSATDPVDRETQYF.

This sequence joins TRBV7-3 and TRBJ2-1; TRBD2 agrees at 9 bases. The germline CDR1 and CDR2 sequences are SGHTA and FQGTGA. The CDR3 has 16 residues. V was pared by 5 bases and J by 7 bases, with 12 bases of the junction left unmatched. Here the CDR3 DNA reads TGTGCCAGCAGCCCCCAGCCTCGGAGCGGGAGGAATGAGCAGTTCTTC. It is translated as CASSPQPRSGRNEQFF.

This clonotype was found many times. The gene calls are TRBV23-1 and TRBJ2-7; TRBD1 aligns across 7 bases. TRBV23-1 carries the ORF label, with uncertain function. This CDR3 region has 14 residues. Trimming at V came to 0 bases and at J to 6 bases, leaving 5 bases not matched to a gene. The CDR3 region is CASSQSRGLGEQYF. The CDR3 bases are TGCGCCAGCAGTCAATCTAGGGGGCTAGGCGAGCAGTACTTC.